The T cell receptor beta chain described here comes from a study of blood T cell repertoires in COVID-19. At the level of the study: Sources were T cells, B-cell-depleted T cells, or PBMCs; the material itself was cDNA or gDNA.

The V segment lost 2 bases and the J segment 8 bases; nucleotides outside the gene matches: 8. The V gene's germline CDR1 is MNHNY and CDR2 SVGAGI (reference sequence). The CDR3 sequence is 15 residues long. Sequencing was performed with immunoSEQ multiplex PCR; in TCRdb, only in-frame clones are kept and a portion is missing. The table shows about 220,000 clones, with approximately 85% occurring only once. The genes are TRBV6-6 and TRBJ1-5, with 8 bases lining up with TRBD1. The sequenced material came from peripheral blood. The TCR was taken from a woman in her 70s with COVID-19, enrolled during active disease. CDR3 loop: CASSYRTGSVEPQHF. The CDR3 DNA follows: TGTGCCAGCAGTTACAGGACAGGGAGTGTCGAGCCCCAGCATTTT.